The rows below give T cell receptor beta chains drawn from one sample of a study of neurological immune-mediated disorders. Each CDR3 protein is one row after TCRdb ran MiXCR on the 5' RACE reads. In the table there are under 130,000 distinct CDR3 sequences, more than 10% of which are singletons. The sample consisted of PBMCs. These receptors were taken from a female donor with HTLV-1-associated myelopathy (HAM/TSP). CDR3s include the opening cysteine and the closing phenylalanine or tryptophan. A D gene is named only where the DNA matches it firmly. Clone size is stated in some rows and not others, as once, few, many or a class when expanded.

D gene | J gene | V gene | clone size | CDR3 DNA | CDR3 protein
- | TRBJ1-4 | TRBV6-6 | - | TGTGCCAGCACTGAACGACAGCAAACTAATGAAAAACTGTTTTTT | CASTERQQTNEKLFF
- | TRBJ2-1 | TRBV12-3/TRBV12-4 | many | TGTGCCAGCAGCCGGGACGGGGGTTTATACAATGAGCAGTTCTTC | CASSRDGGLYNEQFF
- | TRBJ2-7 | TRBV20-1 | - | TGCAGTGGTATTTCGGGGGGCATTTACGAGCAGTACTTC | CSGISGGIYEQYF
TRBD2 | TRBJ2-1 | TRBV20-1 | many | TGCAGTGCGACACTAGCGGGGGGGCTAATTGAGCAGTTCTTC | CSATLAGGLIEQFF
- | TRBJ2-1 | TRBV20-1 | many | TGCAGTGCTAGTCTGGGATCCTACAATGAGCAGTTCTTC | CSASLGSYNEQFF
TRBD1 | TRBJ2-3 | TRBV7-2 | many | TGTGCCAGCAGCTTCCCGGGACAGGGGAATACGCAGTATTTT | CASSFPGQGNTQYF
- | TRBJ2-7 | TRBV5-1 | many | TGCGCCAGCAGCCTGGACTGGGTCCTGGACGAGCAGTACTTC | CASSLDWVLDEQYF
- | TRBJ2-7 | TRBV27 | many | TGTGCCAGCAGTTTAGTGGGGACCGCCTCCTACGAGCAGTACTTC | CASSLVGTASYEQYF
- | TRBJ1-5 | TRBV9 | many | TGTGCCAGCAGCTTCACTGACGGATTCAATCAGCCCCAGCATTTT | CASSFTDGFNQPQHF
TRBD2 | TRBJ2-2 | TRBV11-2 | many | TGTGCCAGCAGCCATAGCGGGGGGGCCGTGGAAACCGGGGAGCTGTTTTTT | CASSHSGGAVETGELFF
- | TRBJ2-7 | TRBV12-3/TRBV12-4 | many | TGTGCCAGCAGCCCCCAGGGCTACGAGCAGTACTTC | CASSPQGYEQYF
- | TRBJ2-7 | TRBV7-9 | few | TGTGCCAGCAGCCCGGGAGAGGACAGATCCTACGAGCAGTACTTC | CASSPGEDRSYEQYF
TRBD1 | TRBJ1-4 | TRBV5-1 | many | TGCGCCAGCAGCTTGGACGCAACAAACCGGGACAGTGGAAAACTGTTTTTT | CASSLDATNRDSGKLFF
- | TRBJ2-7 | TRBV10-1 | many | TGCGCCAGCGGGGACGGGCCCTACGAGCAGTACTTC | CASGDGPYEQYF
TRBD1 | TRBJ1-1 | TRBV7-9 | many | TGTGCCAGCAGCTTAGTTGACAGGGTGGGTGTTGAAGCTTTCTTT | CASSLVDRVGVEAFF
TRBD2 | TRBJ2-4 | TRBV28 | few | TGTGCCAGCAGCCCGGCCCCGGGAGGTAAAAACATTCAGTACTTC | CASSPAPGGKNIQYF
TRBD1 | TRBJ2-5 | TRBV20-1 | many | TGCAGTGCTAGAGACCCTACAGGGGGCGCAGAGACCCAGTACTTC | CSARDPTGGAETQYF
TRBD2 | TRBJ2-2 | TRBV11-2 | many | TGTGCCAGCAGCTTCCCGGGACTAGCGGGGGGGCGGACCGGGGAGCTGTTTTTT | CASSFPGLAGGRTGELFF
TRBD2 | TRBJ2-3 | TRBV9 | many | TGTGCCAGCAGCGTAGAAGGACTAGCTGCTTTCGGAGATACGCAGTATTTT | CASSVEGLAAFGDTQYF
- | TRBJ2-7 | TRBV5-1 | once | TGCGCCAGCAACTCCTACGAGCAGTACTTC | CASNSYEQYF
TRBD2 | TRBJ2-1 | TRBV5-1 | many | TGCGCCAGCAGCTTGCTAAGCGGGGGGGCCGCTGAGCAGTTCTTC | CASSLLSGGAAEQFF
TRBD2 | TRBJ2-7 | TRBV20-1 | many | TGCAGTGCGGGGACTAGCGGTTCCTACGAGCAGTACTTC | CSAGTSGSYEQYF
- | TRBJ2-7 | TRBV12-3/TRBV12-4 | many | TGTGCCAGCAGTTTGGGTGGGGAGCAGTACTTC | CASSLGGEQYF
- | TRBJ1-5 | TRBV20-1 | many | TGCAGTGCCAAAACCCGGGGGCTTCGGCATCAGCCCCAGCATTTT | CSAKTRGLRHQPQHF
- | TRBJ1-6 | TRBV3-1 | - | TGTGCCAGCAGCCACCTCCCGGGGGCGAGAAATTCACCCCTCCACTTT | CASSHLPGARNSPLHF
TRBD1 | TRBJ1-6 | TRBV28 | - | TGTGCCAGCAGACCCCCCGGGACAGGGGGGAATTCACCCCTCCACTTT | CASRPPGTGGNSPLHF
- | TRBJ2-7 | TRBV9 | many | TGTGCCAGCAGCTTCAACGCGGAGGGGGCGTCCCTATTGTACTTC | CASSFNAEGASLLYF
- | TRBJ1-1 | TRBV5-5 | many | TGTGCCAGCAGCGAGGACGGACACACTGAAGCTTTCTTT | CASSEDGHTEAFF
- | TRBJ2-5 | TRBV4-2 | many | TGTGCCAGCAGCCGAGGCCTAGAAGAAGAGACCCAGTACTTC | CASSRGLEEETQYF
TRBD1 | TRBJ2-7 | TRBV5-1 | many | TGCGCCAGCAGCTTGGCCCCGGGACAGGGGGGCGAGCAGTACTTC | CASSLAPGQGGEQYF
TRBD1 | TRBJ2-3 | TRBV9 | many | TGTGCCAGCAGCGCGACAGGGGCGGTCACAGATACGCAGTATTTT | CASSATGAVTDTQYF
- | TRBJ2-3 | TRBV6-6 | - | TGTGCCAGCAGTTACCCTGGCACATATACGCAGTATTTT | CASSYPGTYTQYF
- | TRBJ1-4 | TRBV28 | many | TGTGCCAGCAGACCTTCCATGGGGACGGAGGAAAAACTGTTTTTT | CASRPSMGTEEKLFF
- | TRBJ2-7 | TRBV3-1 | many | TGTGCCAGCAGCCAAGATCCCCTAGCTAGCTACGAGCAGTACTTC | CASSQDPLASYEQYF
- | TRBJ2-2 | TRBV11-2 | many | TGTGCCAGCACCCCGGGGGCGGCCTCGTGGGGGGAGCTGTTTTTT | CASTPGAASWGELFF
TRBD1 | TRBJ1-1 | TRBV29-1 | many | TGCAGCGTCCCAGGACAGGGGGCTTTCTTT | CSVPGQGAFF
TRBD2 | TRBJ2-3 | TRBV7-2 | many | TGTGCCAGCAGCTTAGATGGGGCTAGCGGGGGGAGCGCGCAGTATTTT | CASSLDGASGGSAQYF
- | TRBJ2-7 | TRBV5-1 | - | TGCGCCAGCAGCGACCCGGCACAGGACATCTACGAGCAGTACTTC | CASSDPAQDIYEQYF
- | TRBJ2-2 | TRBV2 | many | TGTGCCAGCAGTGTTGTAGGGGCGAACACCGGGGAGCTGTTTTTT | CASSVVGANTGELFF
- | TRBJ2-2 | TRBV20-1 | many | TGCAGTGCTATCCCGACCCGTCTAGTTGCGGGCGGGGAGCTGTTTTTT | CSAIPTRLVAGGELFF
TRBD2 | TRBJ2-1 | TRBV11-2 | few | TGTGCCACAAGCGGGGGGGCAAACAATGAGCAGTTCTTC | CATSGGANNEQFF
TRBD2 | TRBJ2-3 | TRBV20-1 | many | TGCAGTGCTTTTCCTCTAGCGGGGGGAGATACGCAGTATTTT | CSAFPLAGGDTQYF
- | TRBJ2-5 | TRBV10-3 | many | TGTGCCATCAGCAATGAAAATTCAGAGACCCAGTACTTC | CAISNENSETQYF
- | TRBJ1-1 | TRBV7-2 | - | TGTACCCGCAGTCTGATAGTGGGGGCTTTCTTT | CTRSLIVGAFF
TRBD1 | TRBJ2-7 | TRBV7-2 | - | TGTGCCAGCAGCTTAACAGGGGTCCACGAGCAGTACTTC | CASSLTGVHEQYF